This T cell receptor (beta chain) is from a study of T-cell memory formation after mild COVID-19. TCRdb itself ran the 5' RACE reads through MiXCR, one entry per CDR3 protein. The sample has about 150,000 distinct CDR3 sequences, roughly 15% seen once. Losses at the gene ends were 0 bases for V and 9 bases for J; bases not matched to a gene: 6. Germline loops: CDR1 SGHRS, CDR2 YFSETQ. CDR3 length: 15 residues. Sample: PBMCs or a T cell subset sorted from them (not recorded which). This clonotype was obtained from an adult woman who had mild COVID-19 (a few samples of this study predate the infection). Cell type and time point are not known. The V and J genes are TRBV5-1 and TRBJ2-1, with 10 bases aligning to TRBD2. CDR3 protein: CASSLGPERGGEQFF. Written as DNA, the CDR3 is TGCGCCAGCAGCTTGGGCCCCGAGCGGGGGGGTGAGCAGTTCTTC.